The clone carrying this T cell receptor (beta chain) came up a few times. The target antigen is unknown. These data are taken from a study of T cell repertoires in cytomegalovirus infection. Turning to the study itself: Shared public TCR beta signatures pointed to both CMV infection and a matching HLA type. Whole-study results and caveats: There were HLA-C-restricted CMV-specific TCR beta clonotypes dominating the ex vivo response.

TCRdb recomputed calls from the reads with MiXCR, one row per CDR3 protein. The repertoire holds around 630,000 distinct CDR3 sequences, around 24% seen once, with 8% in the top ten. The germline gives CDR1 SGHRS, CDR2 YFSETQ. This CDR3 spans 13 amino acids. Trimming removed 4 bases from V and 0 bases from J, with 7 bases in between. Sequenced sample: CD8+ T cells from PBMCs. The rearrangement links TRBV5-1 to TRBJ1-2; D not resolved. The source is a human donor in good health (CMV status not recorded). Some clones in this sample may be carry-over from other donors' samples. The chain's CDR3 is CASSEVPNYGYTF. The CDR3 DNA reads TGCGCCAGCAGCGAAGTTCCTAACTATGGCTACACCTTC.